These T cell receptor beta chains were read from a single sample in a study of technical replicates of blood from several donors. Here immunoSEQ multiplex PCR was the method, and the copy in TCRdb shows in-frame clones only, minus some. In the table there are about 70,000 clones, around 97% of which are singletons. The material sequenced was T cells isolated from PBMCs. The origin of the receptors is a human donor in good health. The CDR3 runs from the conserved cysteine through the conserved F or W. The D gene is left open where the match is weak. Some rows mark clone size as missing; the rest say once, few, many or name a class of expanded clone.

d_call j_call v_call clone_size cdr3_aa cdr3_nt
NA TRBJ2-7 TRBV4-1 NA CASSQGLRANEQYF TGCGCCAGCAGCCAAGGTCTGCGGGCAAACGAGCAGTACTTC
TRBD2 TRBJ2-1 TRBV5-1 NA CASSLELAGVYEQFF TGCGCCAGCAGCTTGGAGTTGGCGGGAGTATATGAGCAGTTCTTC
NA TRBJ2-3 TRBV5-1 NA CASSRRTDSTDTQYF TGCGCCAGCAGCAGACGGACAGACTCCACAGATACGCAGTATTTT
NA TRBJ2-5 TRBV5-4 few CASSLALADQETQYF TGTGCCAGCAGCTTGGCATTAGCGGACCAAGAGACCCAGTACTTC
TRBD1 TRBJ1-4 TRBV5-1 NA CASSGPGQTSEKLFF TGCGCCAGCAGCGGCCCGGGACAGACGAGTGAAAAACTGTTTTTT
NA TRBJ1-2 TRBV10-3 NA CAISEGEGTDGYTF TGTGCCATCAGTGAGGGGGAGGGCACCGATGGCTACACCTTC
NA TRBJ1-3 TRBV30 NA CAWSGGGSFSGNTIYF TGTGCCTGGAGTGGTGGAGGGTCCTTCTCTGGAAACACCATATATTTT
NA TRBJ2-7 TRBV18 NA CASSPTGSNYEQYF TGTGCCAGCTCACCAACAGGGTCAAACTACGAGCAGTACTTC
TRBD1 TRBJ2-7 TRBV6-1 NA CASHSGQSNEQYF TGTGCCAGTCACTCGGGACAGTCCAACGAGCAGTACTTC
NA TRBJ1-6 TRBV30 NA CAWNRQGNSPLHF TGTGCCTGGAATCGGCAGGGTAATTCACCCCTCCACTTT
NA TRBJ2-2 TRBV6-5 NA CASSYYGSGELFF TGTGCCAGCAGTTATTATGGCTCCGGGGAGCTGTTTTTT
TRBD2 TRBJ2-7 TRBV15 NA CATGRDVAGDEWIIQQYF TGTGCCACCGGGAGGGACGTAGCGGGAGACGAATGGATCATCCAGCAGTACTTC
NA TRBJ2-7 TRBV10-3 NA CAISESREYEQYF TGTGCCATCAGTGAGTCCCGGGAGTACGAGCAGTACTTC
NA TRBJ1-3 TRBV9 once CASSVRQSSGNTIYF TGTGCCAGCAGCGTCCGACAGTCCTCTGGAAACACCATATATTTT
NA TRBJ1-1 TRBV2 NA CASSDDVQGTEAFF TGTGCCAGCAGTGATGACGTGCAGGGGACTGAAGCTTTCTTT
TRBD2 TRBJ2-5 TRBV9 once CASSVDPAGGIETQYF TGTGCCAGCAGCGTAGACCCAGCGGGGGGGATAGAGACCCAGTACTTC
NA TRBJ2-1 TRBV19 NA CASSMSSLTYNEQFF TGTGCCAGTAGTATGTCCAGTCTGACCTACAATGAGCAGTTCTTC
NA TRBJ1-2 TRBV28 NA CASSDTRNYGYTF TGTGCCAGCAGCGATACAAGAAACTATGGCTACACCTTC
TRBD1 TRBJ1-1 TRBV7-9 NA CASSSGQGSNTEAFF TGTGCCAGCAGCTCGGGACAGGGCTCAAACACTGAAGCTTTCTTT
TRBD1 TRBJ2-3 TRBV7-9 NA CASSSGQGTDTQYF TGTGCCAGCAGCTCGGGACAGGGCACAGATACGCAGTATTTT
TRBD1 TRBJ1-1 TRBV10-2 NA CASSDPGGKNTEAFF TGCGCCAGCAGTGATCCAGGGGGCAAGAACACTGAAGCTTTCTTT
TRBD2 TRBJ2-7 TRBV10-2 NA CASSWTSGVGTVYEQYF TGCGCCAGCAGTTGGACTAGCGGGGTCGGAACCGTCTACGAGCAGTACTTC
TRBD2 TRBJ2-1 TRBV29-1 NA CSVDPQRGDYNEQFF TGCAGCGTTGATCCCCAGCGGGGGGACTACAATGAGCAGTTCTTC
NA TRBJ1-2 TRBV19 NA CASSLGVVYGYTF TGTGCCAGTAGTCTCGGGGTTGTCTATGGCTACACCTTC
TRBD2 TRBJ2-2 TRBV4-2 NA CASSTGTSGLTGELFF TGTGCCAGCAGCACCGGGACTAGCGGCCTAACCGGGGAGCTGTTTTTT
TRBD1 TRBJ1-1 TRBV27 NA CASRSNLRGPAFF TGTGCCAGCAGGTCCAACCTCAGGGGGCCAGCTTTCTTT
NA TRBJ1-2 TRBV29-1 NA CSVGDGGGYTF TGCAGCGTTGGAGACGGAGGAGGCTACACCTTC
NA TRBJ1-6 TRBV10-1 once CASNMNTNSPLHF TGCGCCAGCAATATGAACACGAATTCACCCCTCCACTTT
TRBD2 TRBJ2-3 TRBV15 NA CATSRAGTSGRAASLDTQYF TGTGCCACCAGCAGAGCCGGGACTAGCGGGAGGGCCGCTTCGTTAGATACGCAGTATTTT
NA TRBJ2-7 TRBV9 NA CASSVGPGDGYEQYF TGTGCCAGCAGCGTAGGACCGGGAGACGGGTACGAGCAGTACTTC
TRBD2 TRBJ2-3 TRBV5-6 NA CASRATQREADTQYF TGTGCCAGCAGGGCAACCCAGCGGGAGGCAGATACGCAGTATTTT
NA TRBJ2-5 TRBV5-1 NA CASSQDPGEILWETQYF TGCGCCAGCAGCCAAGACCCGGGGGAAATCCTGTGGGAGACCCAGTACTTC
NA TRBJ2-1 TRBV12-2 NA CASRFLFLRLEQFF TGTGCAAGTCGCTTCTTATTCCTGAGGCTTGAGCAGTTCTTC
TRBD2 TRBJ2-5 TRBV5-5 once CASSVTSGGAMVTQYF TGTGCCAGCAGCGTAACTAGCGGGGGGGCCATGGTGACCCAGTACTTC
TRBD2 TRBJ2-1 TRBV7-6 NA CASSRGGSYNEQFF TGTGCCAGCAGCCGGGGGGGAAGCTACAATGAGCAGTTCTTC
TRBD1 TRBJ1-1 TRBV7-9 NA CASSLVDRGNTEAFF TGTGCCAGCAGCTTAGTGGACAGGGGGAACACTGAAGCTTTCTTT
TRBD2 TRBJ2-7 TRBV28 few CASTVSGGTYEQYF TGTGCCAGCACCGTTAGCGGGGGCACCTACGAGCAGTACTTC
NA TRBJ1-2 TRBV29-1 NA CSVTVQGSRYGYTF TGCAGCGTCACAGTACAGGGTTCCCGGTATGGCTACACCTTC
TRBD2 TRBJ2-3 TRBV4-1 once CASTSGGPSDTDTQYF TGCGCCAGCACTAGCGGGGGGCCATCCGACACAGATACGCAGTATTTT
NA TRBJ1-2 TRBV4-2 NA CASSQPIANYGYTF TGTGCCAGCAGCCAACCCATAGCTAACTATGGCTACACCTTC
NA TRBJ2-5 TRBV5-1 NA CASSLDGQGGKTQYF TGCGCCAGCAGCTTGGACGGCCAGGGTGGAAAGACCCAGTACTTC
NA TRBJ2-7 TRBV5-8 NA CASSLQGGYEQYF TGTGCCAGCAGCTTACAGGGCGGCTACGAGCAGTACTTC
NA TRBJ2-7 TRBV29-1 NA CSVEDPRDYEQYF TGCAGCGTTGAAGATCCTCGGGATTACGAGCAGTACTTC
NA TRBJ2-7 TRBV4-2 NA CASSLDRGSYEQYF TGTGCCAGCAGCCTCGACAGAGGATCCTACGAGCAGTACTTC
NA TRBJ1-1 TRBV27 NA CASSFRTRAEAFF TGTGCCAGCAGTTTCCGGACACGCGCTGAAGCTTTCTTT
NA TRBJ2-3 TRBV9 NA CASSVVASTDTQYF TGTGCCAGCAGCGTAGTGGCCAGCACAGATACGCAGTATTTT
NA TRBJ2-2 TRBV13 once CASSWRVGHTGELFF TGTGCCAGCAGCTGGAGGGTCGGGCACACCGGGGAGCTGTTTTTT
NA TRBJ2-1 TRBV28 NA CASSTAGRRDEQFF TGTGCCAGCAGCACCGCGGGGCGGCGGGATGAGCAGTTCTTC
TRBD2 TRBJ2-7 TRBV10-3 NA CAISGGSEQYF TGTGCCATCAGTGGCGGGAGCGAGCAGTACTTC
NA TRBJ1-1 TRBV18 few CASSPPSDTEAFF TGTGCCAGCTCACCACCCAGTGATACTGAAGCTTTCTTT
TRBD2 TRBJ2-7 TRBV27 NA CASSFLAGGPNEQYF TGTGCCAGCAGTTTTCTAGCGGGAGGGCCTAACGAGCAGTACTTC
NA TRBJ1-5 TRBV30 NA CAWSVGQGFQPQHF TGTGCCTGGAGTGTAGGGCAGGGGTTTCAGCCCCAGCATTTT
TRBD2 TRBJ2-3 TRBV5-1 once CASSRLGGAFPDTQYF TGCGCCAGCAGTCGCCTCGGGGGGGCCTTCCCAGATACGCAGTATTTT
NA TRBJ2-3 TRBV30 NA CAWSVFGLRTDTQYF TGTGCCTGGAGTGTATTCGGACTCCGCACAGATACGCAGTATTTT
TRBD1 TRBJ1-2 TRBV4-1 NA CASSHGPGTGNYGYTF TGCGCCAGCAGCCATGGTCCCGGGACAGGAAACTATGGCTACACCTTC